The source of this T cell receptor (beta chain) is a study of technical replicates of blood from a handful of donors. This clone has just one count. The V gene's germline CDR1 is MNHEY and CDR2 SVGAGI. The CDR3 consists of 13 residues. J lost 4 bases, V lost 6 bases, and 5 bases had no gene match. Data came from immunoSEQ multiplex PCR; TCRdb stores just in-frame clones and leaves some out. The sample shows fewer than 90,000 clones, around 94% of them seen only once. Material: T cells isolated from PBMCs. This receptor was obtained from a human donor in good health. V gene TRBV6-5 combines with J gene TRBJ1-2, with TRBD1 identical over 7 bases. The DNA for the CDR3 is TGTGCCAGCAGGTACGACAGGGCCTATGGCTACACCTTC. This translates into CASRYDRAYGYTF.